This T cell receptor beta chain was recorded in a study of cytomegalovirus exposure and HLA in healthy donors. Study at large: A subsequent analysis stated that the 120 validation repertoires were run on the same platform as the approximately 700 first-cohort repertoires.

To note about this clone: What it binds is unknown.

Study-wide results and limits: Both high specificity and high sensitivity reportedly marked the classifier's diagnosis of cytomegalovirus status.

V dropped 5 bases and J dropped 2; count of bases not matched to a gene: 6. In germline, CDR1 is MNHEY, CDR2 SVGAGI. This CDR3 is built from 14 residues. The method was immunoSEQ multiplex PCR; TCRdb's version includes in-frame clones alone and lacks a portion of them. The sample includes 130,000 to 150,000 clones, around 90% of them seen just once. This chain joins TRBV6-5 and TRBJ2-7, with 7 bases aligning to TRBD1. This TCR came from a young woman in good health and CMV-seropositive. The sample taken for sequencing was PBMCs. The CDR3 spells CASSPRTGTYEQYF. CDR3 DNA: TGTGCCAGCAGTCCGCGGACAGGAACCTACGAGCAGTACTTC.